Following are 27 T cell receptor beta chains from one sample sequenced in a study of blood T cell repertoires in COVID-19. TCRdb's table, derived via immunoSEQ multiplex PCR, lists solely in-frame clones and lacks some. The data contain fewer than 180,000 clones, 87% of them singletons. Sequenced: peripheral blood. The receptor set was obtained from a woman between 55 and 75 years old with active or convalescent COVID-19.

The CDR3 region has the DNA TGCAGTGCTAGTCCTTCCTACGAGCAGTACTTC. Encoded protein: CSASPSYEQYF. This chain links TRBV20-1 with TRBJ2-7; the D is unclear. This CDR3 region has 11 residues. The ends were cut back, 3 bases at V and 1 base at J, with 4 bases in the middle. CDR1 and CDR2 from the germline V gene are DFQATT and SNEGSKA (reference sequence).

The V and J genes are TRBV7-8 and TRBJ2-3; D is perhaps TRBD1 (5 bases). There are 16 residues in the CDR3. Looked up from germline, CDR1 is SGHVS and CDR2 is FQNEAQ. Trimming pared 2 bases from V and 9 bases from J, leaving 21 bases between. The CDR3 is CASSLTTLRQLDTQYF. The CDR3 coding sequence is TGTGCCAGCAGCTTAACTACGCTACGACAGTTAGACACGCAGTATTTT.

The CDR3 loop reads CASSLGQGGQETQYF. The CDR3 nucleotides read TGCGCCAGCAGCTTGGGACAGGGTGGTCAAGAGACCCAGTACTTC. The chain recombines TRBV5-1 with TRBJ2-5, with 7 bases fitting TRBD1. Per the germline V gene, CDR1 is SGHRS and CDR2 is YFSETQ. CDR3 size: 15 residues. V lost 0 bases and J lost 2; bases outside the gene matches: 4.

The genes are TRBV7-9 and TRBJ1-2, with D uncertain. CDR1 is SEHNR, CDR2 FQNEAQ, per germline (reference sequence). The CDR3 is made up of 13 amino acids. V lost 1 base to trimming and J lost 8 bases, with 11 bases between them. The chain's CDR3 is CASSLDLQEGYTF. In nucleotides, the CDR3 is TGTGCCAGCAGCTTAGATCTCCAGGAAGGCTACACCTTC. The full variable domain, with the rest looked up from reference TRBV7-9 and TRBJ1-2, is DTGVSQNPRHKITKRGQNVTFRCDPISEHNRLYWYRQTLGQGPEFLTYFQNEAQLEKSRLLSDRFSAERPKGSFSTLEIQRTEQGDSAMYLCASSLDLQEGYTFGSGTRLTVV.

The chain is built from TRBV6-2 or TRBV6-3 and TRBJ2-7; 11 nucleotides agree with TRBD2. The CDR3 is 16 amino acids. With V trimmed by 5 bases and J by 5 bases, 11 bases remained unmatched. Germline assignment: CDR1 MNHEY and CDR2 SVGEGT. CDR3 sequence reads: CASSRVSSGGANEQYF. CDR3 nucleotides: TGTGCCAGCAGTCGCGTAAGTAGCGGGGGGGCCAACGAGCAGTACTTC.

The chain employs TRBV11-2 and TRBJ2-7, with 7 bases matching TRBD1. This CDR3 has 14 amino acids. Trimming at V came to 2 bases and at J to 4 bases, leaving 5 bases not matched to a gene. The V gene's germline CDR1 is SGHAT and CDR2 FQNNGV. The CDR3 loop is CASSLSQGVYEQYF. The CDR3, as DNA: TGTGCCAGCAGCTTATCCCAGGGGGTGTACGAGCAGTACTTC. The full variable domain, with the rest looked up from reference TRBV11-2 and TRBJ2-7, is EAGVAQSPRYKIIEKRQSVAFWCNPISGHATLYWYQQILGQGPKLLIQFQNNGVVDDSQLPKDRFSAERLKGVDSTLKIQPAKLEDSAVYLCASSLSQGVYEQYFGPGTRLTVT.

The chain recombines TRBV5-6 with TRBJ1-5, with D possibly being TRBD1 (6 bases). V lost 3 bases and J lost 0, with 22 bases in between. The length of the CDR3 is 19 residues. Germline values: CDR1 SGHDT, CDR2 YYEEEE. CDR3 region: CASSSYKYGTTDSNQPQHF. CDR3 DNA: TGTGCCAGCAGCTCCTATAAGTACGGGACAACCGATAGCAATCAGCCCCAGCATTTT.

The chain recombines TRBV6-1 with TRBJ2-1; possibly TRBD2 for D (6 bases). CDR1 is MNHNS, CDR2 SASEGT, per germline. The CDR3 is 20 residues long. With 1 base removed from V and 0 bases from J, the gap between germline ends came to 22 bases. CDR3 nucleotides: TGTGCCAGCAGTGAAGGGGTCAGCGGGCGGCTTTTAAGCTCCTACAATGAGCAGTTCTTC. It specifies CASSEGVSGRLLSSYNEQFF.

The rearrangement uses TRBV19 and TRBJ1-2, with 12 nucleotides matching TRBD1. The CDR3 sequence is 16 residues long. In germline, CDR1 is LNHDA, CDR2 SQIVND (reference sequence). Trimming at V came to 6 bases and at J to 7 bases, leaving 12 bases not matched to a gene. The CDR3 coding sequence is TGTGCCAGTAGCCTCGCCGCGGGGACAGGGGGCCGTGGCTACACCTTC. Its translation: CASSLAAGTGGRGYTF.

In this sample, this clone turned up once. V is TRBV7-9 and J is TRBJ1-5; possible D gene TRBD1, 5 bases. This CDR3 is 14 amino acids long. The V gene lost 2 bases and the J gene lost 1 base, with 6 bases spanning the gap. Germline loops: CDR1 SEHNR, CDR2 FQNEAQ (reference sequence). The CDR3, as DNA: TGTGCCAGCAGCTTACAGGGAAGCAATCAGCCCCAGCATTTT. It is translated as CASSLQGSNQPQHF.

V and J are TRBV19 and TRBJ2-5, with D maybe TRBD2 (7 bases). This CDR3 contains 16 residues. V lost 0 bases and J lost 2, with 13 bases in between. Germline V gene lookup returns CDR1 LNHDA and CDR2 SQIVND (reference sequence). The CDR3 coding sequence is TGTGCCAGTAGTATAGATAGGGGGACTATTCAAGAGACCCAGTACTTC. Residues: CASSIDRGTIQETQYF.

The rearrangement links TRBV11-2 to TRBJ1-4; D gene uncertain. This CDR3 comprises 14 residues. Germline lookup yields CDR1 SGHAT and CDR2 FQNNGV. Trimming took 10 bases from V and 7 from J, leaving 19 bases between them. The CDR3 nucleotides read TGTGCCACCGCTCCCCGGGTGGGAGGTGAAAAACTGTTTTTT. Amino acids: CATAPRVGGEKLFF.

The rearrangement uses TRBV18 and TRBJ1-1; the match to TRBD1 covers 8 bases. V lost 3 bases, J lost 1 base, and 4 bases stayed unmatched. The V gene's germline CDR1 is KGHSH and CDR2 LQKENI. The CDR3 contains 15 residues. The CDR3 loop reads CASSPDRVRNTEAFF. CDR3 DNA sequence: TGTGCCAGCTCACCGGACAGGGTTAGGAACACTGAAGCTTTCTTT.

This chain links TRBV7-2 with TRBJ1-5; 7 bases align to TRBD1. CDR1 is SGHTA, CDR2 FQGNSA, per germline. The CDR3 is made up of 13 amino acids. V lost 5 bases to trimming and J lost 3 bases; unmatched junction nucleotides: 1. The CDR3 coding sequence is TGTGCCAGCAGCGGACAGGACAATCAGCCCCAGCATTTT. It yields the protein CASSGQDNQPQHF.

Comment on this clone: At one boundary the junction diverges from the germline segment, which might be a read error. CDR3 region: CASTRRTGNAGELFF. The CDR3 nucleotides read TGTGCCAGCACCCGGCGGACAGGGAACGCCGGGGAGCTGTTTTTT. The chain recombines TRBV19 with TRBJ2-2; TRBD1 agrees at 8 bases. CDR1 is LNHDA and CDR2 is SQIVND in the germline V gene (reference sequence). This CDR3 has 15 amino acids.

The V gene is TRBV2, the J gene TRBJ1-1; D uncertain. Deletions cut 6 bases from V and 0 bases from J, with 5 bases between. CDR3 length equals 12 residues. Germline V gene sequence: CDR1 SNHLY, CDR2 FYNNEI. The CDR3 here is CASRQMNTEAFF. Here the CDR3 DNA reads TGTGCCAGCAGACAGATGAACACTGAAGCTTTCTTT.

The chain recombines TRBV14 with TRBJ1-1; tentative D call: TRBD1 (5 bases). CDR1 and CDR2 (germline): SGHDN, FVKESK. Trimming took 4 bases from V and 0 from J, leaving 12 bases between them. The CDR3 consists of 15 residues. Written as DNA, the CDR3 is TGTGCCAGCAGCCTCGGCGGGGGGGTGAACACTGAAGCTTTCTTT. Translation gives CASSLGGGVNTEAFF.

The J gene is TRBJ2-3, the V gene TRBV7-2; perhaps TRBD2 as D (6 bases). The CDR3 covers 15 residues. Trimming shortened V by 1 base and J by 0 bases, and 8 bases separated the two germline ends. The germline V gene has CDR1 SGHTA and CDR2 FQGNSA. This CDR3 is CASSLGTTSTDTQYF. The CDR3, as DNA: TGTGCCAGCAGCTTAGGGACTACAAGCACAGATACGCAGTATTTT.

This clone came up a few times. This CDR3 reads CASSVGDRVGGEKLFF. The DNA for the CDR3 is TGTGCCAGCAGCGTAGGGGACAGGGTAGGAGGAGAAAAACTGTTTTTT. V and J are TRBV9 and TRBJ1-4; 9 nucleotides line up with TRBD1. CDR1 and CDR2 from the germline V gene are SGDLS and YYNGEE. The CDR3 is made up of 16 amino acids. V lost 0 bases to trimming and J lost 8 bases; unmatched junction nucleotides: 8.

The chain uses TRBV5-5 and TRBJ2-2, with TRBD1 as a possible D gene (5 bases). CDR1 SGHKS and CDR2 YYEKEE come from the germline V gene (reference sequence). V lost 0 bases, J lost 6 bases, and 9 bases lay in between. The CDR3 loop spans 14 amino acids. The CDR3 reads CASSLAPRAGELFF. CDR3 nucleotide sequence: TGTGCCAGCAGCTTGGCTCCCAGGGCCGGGGAGCTGTTTTTT. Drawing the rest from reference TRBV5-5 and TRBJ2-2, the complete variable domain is DAGVTQSPTHLIKTRGQQVTLRCSPISGHKSVSWYQQVLGQGPQFIFQYYEKEERGRGNFPDRFSARQFPNYSSELNVNALLLGDSALYLCASSLAPRAGELFFGEGSRLTVL.

This chain's CDR3 is CASSLALQGTVGNTIYF. CDR3 DNA: TGTGCCAGCAGCTTGGCTTTGCAGGGAACAGTAGGAAACACCATATATTTT. V is TRBV5-4 and J is TRBJ1-3; possible D gene TRBD1, 5 bases. Germline CDR1 and CDR2: SGHNT and YYREEE (reference sequence). The CDR3 has 17 residues. V lost 0 bases and J 4 bases, leaving 17 bases between the germline ends.

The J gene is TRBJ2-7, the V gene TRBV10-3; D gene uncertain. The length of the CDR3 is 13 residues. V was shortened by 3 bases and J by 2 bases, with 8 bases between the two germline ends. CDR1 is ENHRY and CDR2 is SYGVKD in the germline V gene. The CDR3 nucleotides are TGTGCCATCAGTGACGCAGAACCCTACGAGCAGTACTTC. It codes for CAISDAEPYEQYF.

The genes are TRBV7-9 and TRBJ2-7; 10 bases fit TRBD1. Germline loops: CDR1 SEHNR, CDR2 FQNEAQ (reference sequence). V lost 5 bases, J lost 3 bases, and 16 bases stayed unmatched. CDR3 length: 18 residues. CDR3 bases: TGTGCCAGCAGCAACGGCCCGGGACAGGGGTTGTTAGGCTACGAGCAGTACTTC. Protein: CASSNGPGQGLLGYEQYF.

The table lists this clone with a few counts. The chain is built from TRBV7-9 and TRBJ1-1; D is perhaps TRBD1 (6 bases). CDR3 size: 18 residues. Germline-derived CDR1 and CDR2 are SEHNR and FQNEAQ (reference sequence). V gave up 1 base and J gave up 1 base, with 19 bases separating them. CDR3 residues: CASSLDFLRGRWNTEAFF. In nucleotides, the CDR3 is TGTGCCAGCAGCTTAGACTTTCTCAGGGGAAGGTGGAACACTGAAGCTTTCTTT.

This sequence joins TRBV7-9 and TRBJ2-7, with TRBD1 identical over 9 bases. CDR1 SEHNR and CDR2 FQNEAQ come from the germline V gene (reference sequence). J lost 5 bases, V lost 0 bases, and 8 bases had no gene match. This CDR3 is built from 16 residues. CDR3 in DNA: TGTGCCAGCAGCTTAGCGCGGGGGACAGGGCTGGACGAGCAGTACTTC. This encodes CASSLARGTGLDEQYF.

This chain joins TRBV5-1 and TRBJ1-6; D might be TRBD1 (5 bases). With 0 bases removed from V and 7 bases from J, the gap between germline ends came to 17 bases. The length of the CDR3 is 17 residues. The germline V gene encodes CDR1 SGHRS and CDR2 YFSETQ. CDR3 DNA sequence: TGCGCCAGCAGCTTGGCCCCAGGGCAGGGCCAAAATTCACCCCTCCACTTT. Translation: CASSLAPGQGQNSPLHF.

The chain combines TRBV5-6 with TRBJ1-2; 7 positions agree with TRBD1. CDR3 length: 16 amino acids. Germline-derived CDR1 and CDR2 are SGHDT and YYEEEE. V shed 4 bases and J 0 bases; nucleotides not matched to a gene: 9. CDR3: CASSTPHRGPNYGYTF. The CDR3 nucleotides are TGTGCCAGCAGCACGCCCCACAGGGGCCCTAACTATGGCTACACCTTC.